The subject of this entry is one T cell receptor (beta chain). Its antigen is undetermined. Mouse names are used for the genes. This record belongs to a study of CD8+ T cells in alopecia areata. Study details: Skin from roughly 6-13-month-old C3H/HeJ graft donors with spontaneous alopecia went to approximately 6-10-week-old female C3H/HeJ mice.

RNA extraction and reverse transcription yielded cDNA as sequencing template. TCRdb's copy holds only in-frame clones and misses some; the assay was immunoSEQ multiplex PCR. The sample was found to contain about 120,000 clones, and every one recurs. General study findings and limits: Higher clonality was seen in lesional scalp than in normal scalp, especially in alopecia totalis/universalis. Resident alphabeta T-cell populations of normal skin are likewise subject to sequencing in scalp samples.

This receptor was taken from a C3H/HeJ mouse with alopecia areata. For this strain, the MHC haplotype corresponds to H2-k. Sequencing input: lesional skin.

This CDR3 is CASSEDWGALPLYEQYF. The CDR3 bases that were read are TGTGCCAGCAGTGAGGACTGGGGGGCCCTCCCATTATAT. The genes are TRBV13-3 and TRBJ2-7; 11 nucleotides match TRBD2. The read terminates 4 residues ahead of where the CDR3 ends, so the germline J gene completes it. Germline lookup yields CDR1 NNHDY and CDR2 SYVADS. The CDR3 is 17 residues long.